This T cell receptor beta chain comes out of a study of TIL therapy for anti-PD-1-resistant metastatic lung cancer. Study background: By whole-exome sequencing, median non-synonymous tumor mutation burden was roughly 1.6 mutations per megabase. General study findings and limits: Patients were highly selected, enriched for treatment-naive, never-smoker and oncogene-addicted cases. Many TIL product clones were absent from baseline tumor, suggesting clonal contraction.

Sequencing used immunoSEQ v3. The protocol was immunoSEQ multiplex PCR, while the TCRdb copy is restricted to in-frame clones and leaves out a portion. The data contain more than 90,000 clones, about three fifths of them seen just once; the ten biggest clones take up 9.5% to 12%. Regarding time point: pre-treatment sample, taken before nivolumab and TIL therapy. Most excised metastases sampled were pleural nodules or supraclavicular lymph nodes. A remark on this clone: Antigen unknown.

The junction had 15 bases not matched to a gene; V was cut back by 5 bases and J by 6 bases. The CDR3 runs to 17 residues. Germline assignment: CDR1 MDHEN and CDR2 SYDVKM. The sequenced sample was tumor tissue, obtained at baseline. V usage is TRBV28 and J usage is TRBJ1-2, with 10 bases lining up with TRBD1. The source is a person between 30 and 79 years old with non-small cell lung cancer. The CDR3 sequence: CASSPPGAGTGAHGYTF. The CDR3 DNA reads TGTGCCAGCAGTCCCCCCGGGGCCGGGACAGGGGCGCATGGCTACACCTTC.